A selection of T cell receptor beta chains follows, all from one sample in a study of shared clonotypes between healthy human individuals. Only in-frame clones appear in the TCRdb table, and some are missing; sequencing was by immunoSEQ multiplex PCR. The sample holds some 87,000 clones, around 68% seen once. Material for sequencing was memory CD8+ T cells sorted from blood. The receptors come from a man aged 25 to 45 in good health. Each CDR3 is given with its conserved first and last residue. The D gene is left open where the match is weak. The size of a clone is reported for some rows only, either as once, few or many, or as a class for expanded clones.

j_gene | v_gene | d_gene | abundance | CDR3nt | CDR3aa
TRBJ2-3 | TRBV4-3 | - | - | TGCGCCAGCAGCCAAGATTTAAACGGAAACACAGATACGCAGTATTTT | CASSQDLNGNTDTQYF
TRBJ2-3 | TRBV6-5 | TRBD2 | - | TGTGCCAGCAGTTTAAAGACCGGGACTAGCGGGTATTTT | CASSLKTGTSGYF
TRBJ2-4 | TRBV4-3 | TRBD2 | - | TGCGCCAGCAGCCAAGAGGGACTAGCGGGAGACGGCATTCAGTACTTC | CASSQEGLAGDGIQYF
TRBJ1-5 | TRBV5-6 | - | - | TGTGCCAGCAGCTTGGCCAATGGGTTAGGGCCCCAGCATTTT | CASSLANGLGPQHF
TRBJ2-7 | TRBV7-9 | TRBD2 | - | TGTGCCAGCAGCACCGTAGGACTAGCGGGAGTCTATGACGAGCAGTACTTC | CASSTVGLAGVYDEQYF
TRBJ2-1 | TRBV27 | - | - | TGTGCCAGCAGTGGTGTGGAGGATGTGTTGGTAAATGAGCAGTTCTTC | CASSGVEDVLVNEQFF
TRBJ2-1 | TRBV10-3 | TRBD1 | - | TGTGCCATCAGTAACCGGGACAGGGGGTACAATGAGCAGTTCTTC | CAISNRDRGYNEQFF
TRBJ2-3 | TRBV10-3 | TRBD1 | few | TGTGCCATCAGCCGGACAGGAGGCACAGATACGCAGTATTTT | CAISRTGGTDTQYF
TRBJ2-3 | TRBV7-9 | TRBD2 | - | TGTGCCAGCAGCTTGGGACTAGCGGGAGATACGCAGTATTTT | CASSLGLAGDTQYF
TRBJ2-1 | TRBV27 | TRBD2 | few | TGTGCCAGCAGTACCAGATGGGCGGGAGAGGGTTACAATGAGCAGTTCTTC | CASSTRWAGEGYNEQFF
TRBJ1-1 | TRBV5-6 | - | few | TGTGCCAGCAGCTTGGTCGGGGAGTTGACTTTCTTT | CASSLVGELTFF
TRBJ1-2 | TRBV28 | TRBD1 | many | TGTGCCAGCAGTTCCACCCCCAGGGGGGGGCTGGTCTATGGCTACACCTTC | CASSSTPRGGLVYGYTF
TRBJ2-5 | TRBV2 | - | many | TGTGCCAGCAGGACAGGAGGTGGTGAGACCCAGTACTTC | CASRTGGGETQYF
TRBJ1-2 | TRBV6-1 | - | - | TGTGCCAGCAGTGAGGTCGCCTCAGACGAAAATGGCTACACCTTC | CASSEVASDENGYTF
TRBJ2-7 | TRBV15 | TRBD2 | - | TGTGCCACCAGCAGAGGAAGAGGTCCGGGAGGGGAGCAGTACTTC | CATSRGRGPGGEQYF
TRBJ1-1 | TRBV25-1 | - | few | TGTGCCAGCAGTGACTTAGACTGGGACACCACTGAAGCTTTCTTT | CASSDLDWDTTEAFF
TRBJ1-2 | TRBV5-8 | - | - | TGTGCCAGCAGGTACCTCCGATCGTACGGGGGCTACACCTTC | CASRYLRSYGGYTF
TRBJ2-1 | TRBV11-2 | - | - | TGTGCCAGCAGTCCGAACAGGGGTGGCGGGAGTAATGAGCAGTTCTTC | CASSPNRGGGSNEQFF
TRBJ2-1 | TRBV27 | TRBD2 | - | TGTGCCAGCAGTTTATCTCCCCCACTAGCGGGAGGAAGCATTGAGCAGTTCTTC | CASSLSPPLAGGSIEQFF
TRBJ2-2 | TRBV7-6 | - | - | TGTGCCAGCAGCTTACGGGACTCGGACCGGGGAGCTGTTTTT | CASSLRDSDRGAVF
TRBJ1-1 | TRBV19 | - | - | TGTGCCAGTAGCTCCCTCGGGGGGAGTCGCACTGAAGCTTTCTTT | CASSSLGGSRTEAFF
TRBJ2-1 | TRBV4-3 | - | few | TGCGCCAGCAGCCAAGGAAGTGGGGGAGTCAGCAATGAGCAGTTCTTC | CASSQGSGGVSNEQFF
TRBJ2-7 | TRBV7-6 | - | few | TGTGCCAGCAGCTTAGACAGGGGAGGCGAGCAGTACTTC | CASSLDRGGEQYF
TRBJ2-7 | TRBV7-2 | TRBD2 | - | TGTGCCAGCAGCTGGTCCGGGACTAGCAGATACGAGCAGTACTTC | CASSWSGTSRYEQYF
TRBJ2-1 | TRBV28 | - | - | TGTGCCAGCAGTTTCTCCAAGGTTGTAGTTTCCTCCTACAATGAGCAGTTCTTC | CASSFSKVVVSSYNEQFF
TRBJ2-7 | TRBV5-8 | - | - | TGTGCCAGCAGCTTGGGGCAGGGCAGGAACGAGCAGTACTTC | CASSLGQGRNEQYF
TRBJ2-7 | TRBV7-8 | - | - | TGTGCCAGCAGCGTGGGAGGATACGAGCAGTACTTC | CASSVGGYEQYF
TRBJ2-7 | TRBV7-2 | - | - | TGTGCCAGCAGCTCGACCTCCTACGAGCAGTACTTC | CASSSTSYEQYF
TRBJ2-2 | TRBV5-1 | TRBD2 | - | TGCGCCAGCAGCAAACCGGGACTAGCGGGAGGGAACACCGGGGAGCTGTTTTTT | CASSKPGLAGGNTGELFF
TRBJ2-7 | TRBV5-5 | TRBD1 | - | TGTGCCAGCAGCCCGGACAGGGGGGGTTACGAGCAGTACTTC | CASSPDRGGYEQYF
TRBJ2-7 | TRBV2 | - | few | TGTGCCAGCAGTGAAGCGCTTCGGACAGCCTCCTACGAGCAGTACTTC | CASSEALRTASYEQYF
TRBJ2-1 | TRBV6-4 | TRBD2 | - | TGTGCCAGCAGTGACTCGACTAGCGGGTACAATGAGCAGTTCTTC | CASSDSTSGYNEQFF
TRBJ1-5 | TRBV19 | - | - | TGTGCCAGTACGGTGACCAGCTACAATCAGCCCCAGCATTTT | CASTVTSYNQPQHF
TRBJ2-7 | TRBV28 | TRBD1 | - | TGTGCCAGCAGTCCACAGGGGAACTACGAGCAGTACTTC | CASSPQGNYEQYF
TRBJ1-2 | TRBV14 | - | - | TGTGCCAGCAGCCAAGATTTAACTTTCAACTATGGCTACACCTTC | CASSQDLTFNYGYTF
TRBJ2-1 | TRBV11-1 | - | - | TGTGCCAGCAGCTTAGCCCCGGGGCCTTACAATGAGCAGTTCTTC | CASSLAPGPYNEQFF
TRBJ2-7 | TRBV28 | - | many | TGTGCCAGCAGGGACATGACCTACGAGCAGTACTTC | CASRDMTYEQYF
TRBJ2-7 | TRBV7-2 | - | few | TGTGCCAGCAGCTTAGCGGAAGAGCAGTACTTC | CASSLAEEQYF
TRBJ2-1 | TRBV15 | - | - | TGTGCCACCAGCAGAAGGCATGGGGGCGGGAATGAGCAGTTCTTC | CATSRRHGGGNEQFF
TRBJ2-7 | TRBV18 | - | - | TGTGCCAGCTCACCATCTCCGACAACCTACGAGCAGTACTTC | CASSPSPTTYEQYF
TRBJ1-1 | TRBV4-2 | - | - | TGTGCCAGCAGCCAGGGGAACACTGAAGCTTTCTTT | CASSQGNTEAFF
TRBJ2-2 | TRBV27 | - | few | TGTGCCAGCAGTTTAGGGACTGTACGCACCGGGGAGCTGTTTTTT | CASSLGTVRTGELFF
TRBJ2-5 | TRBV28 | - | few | TGTGCCAGCAGTTTATCCCTCCTTGGAGAGACCCAGTACTTC | CASSLSLLGETQYF
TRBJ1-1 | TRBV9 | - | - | TGTGCCAGCAGCCCAGCGAGGGGCGACACTGAAGCTTTCTTT | CASSPARGDTEAFF
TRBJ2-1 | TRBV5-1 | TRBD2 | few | TGCGCCAGCAGGTCCGGGACTAGCGGGCTGAATGAGCAGTTCTTC | CASRSGTSGLNEQFF
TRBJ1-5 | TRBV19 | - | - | TGTGCCAGTATGGGGCGGTTTAATCAGCCCCAGCATTTT | CASMGRFNQPQHF
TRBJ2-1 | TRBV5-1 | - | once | TGCGCCAGCAGCTTGGGTACTAGGGAGCGGCGGTTCTTC | CASSLGTRERRFF
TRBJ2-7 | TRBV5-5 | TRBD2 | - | TGTGCCAGCAGCCTAGGGCGGGAGGAGATCAACGAGCAGTACTTC | CASSLGREEINEQYF
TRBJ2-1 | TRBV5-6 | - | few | TGTGCCAGCAGCTTGACTGCGGGGGCCCCCTACAATGAGCAGTTCTTC | CASSLTAGAPYNEQFF
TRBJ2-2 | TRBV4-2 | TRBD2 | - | TGTGCCAGCAGCCAATACCCGGGCGGCCTAGCGGGAGTTACCGGGGAGCTGTTTTTT | CASSQYPGGLAGVTGELFF
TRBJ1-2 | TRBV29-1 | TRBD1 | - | TGCAGCGTTGACCCAGGGGGCGACTATGGCTACACCTTC | CSVDPGGDYGYTF
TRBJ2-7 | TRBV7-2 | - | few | TGTGCCAGCAGGTTCACGGACAGCCACTCCTACGAGCAGTACTTC | CASRFTDSHSYEQYF
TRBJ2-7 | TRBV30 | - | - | TGTGCCTGGAGTCTACGGGGCGGAGGTTACGAGCAGTACTTC | CAWSLRGGGYEQYF
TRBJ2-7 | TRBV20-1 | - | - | TGCAGTGCTGTGAGGAGCGAGCAGTACTTC | CSAVRSEQYF
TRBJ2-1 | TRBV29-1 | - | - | TGCAGCGTTGGGCAGGACACACACTACAATGAGCAGTTCTTC | CSVGQDTHYNEQFF
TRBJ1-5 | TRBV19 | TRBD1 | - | TGTGCCAGTAGTTATCGACTAGGACAGGGTAAAAATCAGCCCCAGCATTTT | CASSYRLGQGKNQPQHF
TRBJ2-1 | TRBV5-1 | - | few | TGCGCCAGCAGCAAAACCTTGGATGAGCAGTTCTTC | CASSKTLDEQFF
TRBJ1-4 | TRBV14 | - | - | TGTGCCAGCAGCCAAGATACGGGGGGATTGAAACTGTTTTTT | CASSQDTGGLKLFF
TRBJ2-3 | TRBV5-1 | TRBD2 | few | TGCGCCAGCAGCTCCGGACTAGCCACAGATACGCAGTATTTT | CASSSGLATDTQYF